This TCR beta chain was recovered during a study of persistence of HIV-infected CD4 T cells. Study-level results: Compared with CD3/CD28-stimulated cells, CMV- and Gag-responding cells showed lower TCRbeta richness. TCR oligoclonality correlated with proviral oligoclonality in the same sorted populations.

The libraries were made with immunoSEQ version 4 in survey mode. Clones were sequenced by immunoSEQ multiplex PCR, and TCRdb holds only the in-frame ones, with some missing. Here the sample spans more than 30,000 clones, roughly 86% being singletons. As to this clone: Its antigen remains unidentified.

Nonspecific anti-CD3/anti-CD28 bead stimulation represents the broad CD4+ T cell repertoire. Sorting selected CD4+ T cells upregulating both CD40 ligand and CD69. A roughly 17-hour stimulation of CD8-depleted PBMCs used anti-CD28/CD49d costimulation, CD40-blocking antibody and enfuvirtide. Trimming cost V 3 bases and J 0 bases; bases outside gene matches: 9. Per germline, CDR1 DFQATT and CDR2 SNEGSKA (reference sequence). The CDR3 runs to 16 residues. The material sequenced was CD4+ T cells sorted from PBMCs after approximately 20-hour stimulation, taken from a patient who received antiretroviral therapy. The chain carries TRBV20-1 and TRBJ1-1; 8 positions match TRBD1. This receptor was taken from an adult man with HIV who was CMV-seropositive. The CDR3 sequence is CSASVPGGRLNTEAFF. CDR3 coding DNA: TGCAGTGCTAGTGTGCCAGGGGGCCGACTGAACACTGAAGCTTTCTTT.